The T cell receptor beta chain under discussion was sequenced for a study of cytomegalovirus exposure and HLA in healthy donors. V gave up 3 bases and J gave up 3 bases, with 8 bases separating them. CDR1 and CDR2 (germline): SGHNT, YYREEE (reference sequence). CDR3 length: 13 amino acids. This clone was seen more than once but under ten times. What it binds is unknown. Points from the study as a whole: In an earlier analysis, about 87% or about 30%: the productive usage of most TCR beta V segments. In a later analysis, donors in an Asian-associated ancestry cluster reportedly had fewer N-insertions in productive TCRs than the cohort mean. Most TCR sequences showed up rarely, but some public TCRs showed up in many donors.

Unrecorded immune exposures were likely, despite nominal health at sampling. PCR was performed using 60 Vbeta and 13 Jbeta primers. The assay was immunoSEQ multiplex PCR, and TCRdb's table has in-frame clones only and misses some. Of more than 85,000 clones in the sample, 80% were seen once. This receptor was taken from a woman aged 55-75 years in good health and CMV-seropositive. The chain links TRBV5-4 to TRBJ2-3, with no clear D. Sequenced: PBMCs. CDR3 loop: CASSSEATDTQYF. The DNA of the CDR3 is TGTGCCAGCAGCTCAGAGGCAACAGATACGCAGTATTTT.